This T cell receptor beta chain was profiled in a study of blood T cell repertoires in COVID-19. The CDR3 has 13 residues. Germline lookup yields CDR1 LGHDT and CDR2 YNNKEL (reference sequence). The germline V and J ends were trimmed by 9 bases and 6 bases, with 17 bases remaining between them. TCRdb's table, derived via immunoSEQ multiplex PCR, lists solely in-frame clones and lacks some. The sample records fewer than 70,000 clones, about 90% being singletons. This clone was counted between two and nine times. The sequencing input was peripheral blood. This chain uses TRBV3-1 (or the pseudogene TRBV3-2) with TRBJ1-2; D remains unclear. The TCR comes from a middle-aged man with COVID-19, enrolled during active disease. CDR3 sequence reads: CASSYSEGHGYTF. The CDR3 region has the DNA TGTGCCAGTTCCTACTCTGAGGGCCATGGCTACACCTTC.